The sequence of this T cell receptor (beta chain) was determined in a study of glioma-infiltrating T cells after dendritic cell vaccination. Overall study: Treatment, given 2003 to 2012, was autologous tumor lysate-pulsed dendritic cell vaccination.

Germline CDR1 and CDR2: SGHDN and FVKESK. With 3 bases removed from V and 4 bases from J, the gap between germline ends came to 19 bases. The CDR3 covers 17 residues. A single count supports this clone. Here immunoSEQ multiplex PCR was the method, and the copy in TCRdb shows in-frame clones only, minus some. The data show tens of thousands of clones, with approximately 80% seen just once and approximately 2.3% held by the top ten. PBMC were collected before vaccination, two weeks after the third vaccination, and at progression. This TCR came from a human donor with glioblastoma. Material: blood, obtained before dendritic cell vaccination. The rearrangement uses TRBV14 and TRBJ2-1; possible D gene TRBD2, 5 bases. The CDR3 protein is CASSQLPSGKSYNEQFF. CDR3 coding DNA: TGTGCCAGCAGCCAGTTGCCTTCGGGGAAGTCGTACAATGAGCAGTTCTTC.